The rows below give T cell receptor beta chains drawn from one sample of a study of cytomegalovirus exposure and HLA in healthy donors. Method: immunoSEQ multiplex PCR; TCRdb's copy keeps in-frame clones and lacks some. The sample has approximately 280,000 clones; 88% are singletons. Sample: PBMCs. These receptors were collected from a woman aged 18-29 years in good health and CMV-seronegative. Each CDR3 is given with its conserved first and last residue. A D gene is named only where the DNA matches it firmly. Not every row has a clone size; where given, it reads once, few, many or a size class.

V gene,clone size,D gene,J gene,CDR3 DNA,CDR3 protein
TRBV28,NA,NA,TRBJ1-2,TGTGCCACCAACCGCGGGGGGGGGAACTATGGCTACACCTTC,CATNRGGGNYGYTF
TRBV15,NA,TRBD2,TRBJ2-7,TGTGCCACCAGCAGCATAGCGGGAGTTCGCTACGAGCAGTACTTC,CATSSIAGVRYEQYF
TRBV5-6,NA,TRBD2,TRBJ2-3,TGTGCCAGCAGCTTGGGACTAGCGGGCACAGATACGCAGTATTTT,CASSLGLAGTDTQYF
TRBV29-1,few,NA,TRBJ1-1,TGCAGCGTTGCGGGGGGATGGGGCACTGAAGCTTTCTTT,CSVAGGWGTEAFF
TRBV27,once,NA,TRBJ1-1,TGTGCCAGCAGTTTAGATGGTATTGGGACAGAAGCTTTCTTT,CASSLDGIGTEAFF
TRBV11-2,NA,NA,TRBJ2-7,TGTGCCAGCAGCTCCCAACTAGCTCCTTCCTACGAGCAGTACTTC,CASSSQLAPSYEQYF
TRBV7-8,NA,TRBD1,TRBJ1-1,TGTGCCAGCAGCTCTCTTAGAGGGGGCTGGACTGAAGCTTTCTTT,CASSSLRGGWTEAFF
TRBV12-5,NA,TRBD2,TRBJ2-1,TGTGCTAGTGGTTCCAGCGGGAGCTACAATGAGCAGTTCTTC,CASGSSGSYNEQFF
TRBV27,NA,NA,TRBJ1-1,TGTGCCAGCAGTTTAGGGTCCGCAGGGAAGAAAGCTTTCTTT,CASSLGSAGKKAFF
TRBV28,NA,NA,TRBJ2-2,TGTGCCAGCAGTTCCCGCCAGTTTGGGGAGCTGTTTTTT,CASSSRQFGELFF
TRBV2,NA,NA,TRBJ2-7,TGTGCCAGCAGAACTAGCTACGAGCAGTACTTC,CASRTSYEQYF
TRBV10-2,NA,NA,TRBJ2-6,TGCGCCAGCAGTGGACTACAGTCTGGGGCCAACGTCCTGACTTTC,CASSGLQSGANVLTF
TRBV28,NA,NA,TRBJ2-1,TGTGCCAGCAGTTTTTCTCTTGCGGGTGAGCAGTTCTTC,CASSFSLAGEQFF
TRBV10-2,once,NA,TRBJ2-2,TGCGCCAGCAGTGAGTCGGGGGGAACAGCCACCGGGGAGCTGTTTTTT,CASSESGGTATGELFF
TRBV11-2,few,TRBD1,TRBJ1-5,TGTGCCAGCAGCGGTGACAGGGGAATGCAGCATTTT,CASSGDRGMQHF
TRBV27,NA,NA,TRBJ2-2,TGTGCCAGCAGTTTCGTGGTAGGGGTCAACACCGGGGAGCTGTTTTTT,CASSFVVGVNTGELFF
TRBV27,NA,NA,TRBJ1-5,TGTGCCAGCAGTTTATTAGGGGGTCCCAATCAGCCCCAGCATTTT,CASSLLGGPNQPQHF
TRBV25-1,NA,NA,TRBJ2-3,TGTGCCAGCAGAAGGGACACTTTCCCAGATACGCAGTATTTT,CASRRDTFPDTQYF
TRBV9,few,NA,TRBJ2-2,TGTGCCAGCAGCGGGACAGCCGGGGAGCTGTTTTTT,CASSGTAGELFF
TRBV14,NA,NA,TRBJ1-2,TGTGCCAGCAGCCCCGGGACTGCCAACTATGGCTACACCTTC,CASSPGTANYGYTF
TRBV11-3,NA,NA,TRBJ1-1,TGTGCCAGCAGCTTAGACGTCCGCACTGAAGCTTTCTTT,CASSLDVRTEAFF
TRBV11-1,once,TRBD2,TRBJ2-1,TGTGCCAGCAGCAAAGGGGAGGGATACAATGAGCAGTTCTTC,CASSKGEGYNEQFF
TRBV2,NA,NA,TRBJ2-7,TGTGCCAGCAGTTTGCGGGGCCCCTACGAGCAGTACTTC,CASSLRGPYEQYF
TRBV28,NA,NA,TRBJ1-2,TGTGCCAGCAGTAACGGGGGACCGCCTTTCTATGGCTACACCTTC,CASSNGGPPFYGYTF
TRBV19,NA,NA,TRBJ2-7,TGTGCCAGTAGTATAGGATCTGGCGGGGCGTCCTACGAGCAGTACTTC,CASSIGSGGASYEQYF
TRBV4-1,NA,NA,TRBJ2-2,TGCGCCAGCAGCCAAGTCTCCCCCACCGGGGAGCTGTTTTTT,CASSQVSPTGELFF
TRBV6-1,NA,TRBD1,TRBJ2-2,TGTGCCAGCAGTGAACAGGGGGCGGGGACCGGGGAGCTGTTTTTT,CASSEQGAGTGELFF
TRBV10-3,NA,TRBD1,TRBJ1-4,TGTGCCATCAGTGGCGAGACAGGGAACCAGGTAAAACTGTTTTTT,CAISGETGNQVKLFF
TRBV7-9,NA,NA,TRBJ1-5,TGTGCCAGCAGCTTAGAAGGGAGGAAGCCCCAGCATTTT,CASSLEGRKPQHF
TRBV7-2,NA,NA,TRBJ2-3,TGTGCCAGCAGCACATCGCGGAGTAGCACAGATACGCAGTATTTT,CASSTSRSSTDTQYF
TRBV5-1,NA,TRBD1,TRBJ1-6,TGCGCCAGCAGCTTGGGGCGGGACAGAGTCGATAATTCACCCCTCCACTTT,CASSLGRDRVDNSPLHF
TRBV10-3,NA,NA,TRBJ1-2,TGTGCCATCAGTGAAAAAGCCTTCTATGGCTACACCTTC,CAISEKAFYGYTF
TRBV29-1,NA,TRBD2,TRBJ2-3,TGCAGCGGGAAACTAGCGGGAGCGGTCCTGACGCAGTATTTT,CSGKLAGAVLTQYF
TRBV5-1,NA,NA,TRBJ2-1,TGCGCCAGCAGCCCAGACAATGAGCAGTTCTTC,CASSPDNEQFF
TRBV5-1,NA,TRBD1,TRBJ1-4,TGCGCCAGCAGCTTGTTTAGAGGGGGCGAGGGAGAAAAACTGTTTTTT,CASSLFRGGEGEKLFF
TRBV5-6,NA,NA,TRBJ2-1,TGTGCCAGCGGGTCCCCCAGGGTCCCCTACAATGAGCAGTTCTTC,CASGSPRVPYNEQFF
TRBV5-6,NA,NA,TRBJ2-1,TGTGCCAGCACCCTTGGGCCGTGGGATGAGCAGTTCTTC,CASTLGPWDEQFF
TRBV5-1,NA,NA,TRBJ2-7,TGCGCCAGCAGCTTGGTAACAGCCACCTACGAGCAGTACTTC,CASSLVTATYEQYF
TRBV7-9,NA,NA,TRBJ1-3,TGTGCCAGCAGTTGGTGGGGACAAGTCTCTGGAAACACCATATATTTT,CASSWWGQVSGNTIYF
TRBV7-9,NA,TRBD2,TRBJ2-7,TGTGCCAGCAGCTTAGCGGCTAGCGGGGGGTACGAGCAGTACTTC,CASSLAASGGYEQYF
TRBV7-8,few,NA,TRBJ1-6,TGTGCCAGCAGCTTAGTCGATTCACCCCTCCACTTT,CASSLVDSPLHF
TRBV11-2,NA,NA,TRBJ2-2,TGTGCCAGCAGCTTAACCGGGAGCGCCGGGGAGCTGTTTTTT,CASSLTGSAGELFF
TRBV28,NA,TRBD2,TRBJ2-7,TGTGCCAGCAGTTCCCTCGCGGGGGGGAGCTACGAGCAGTACTTC,CASSSLAGGSYEQYF
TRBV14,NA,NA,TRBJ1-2,TGTGCCAGCAGCCAAAGTCCGAACTCTGGCTACACCTTC,CASSQSPNSGYTF
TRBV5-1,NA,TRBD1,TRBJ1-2,TGCGCCAGCAATACAGGGGGAGCTAACTATGGCTACACCTTC,CASNTGGANYGYTF
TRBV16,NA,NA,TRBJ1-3,TGTGCCAGCAGCCAATTCGGGGGGCCTGGAAACACCATATATTTT,CASSQFGGPGNTIYF
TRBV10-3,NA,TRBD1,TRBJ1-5,TGTGCCACCCAGGGGGCGCTTGGTAATCAGCCCCAGCATTTT,CATQGALGNQPQHF
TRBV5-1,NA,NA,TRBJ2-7,TGCGCCAGCAGCTTGGAAGAGGCAGATTCCTACGAGCAGTACTTC,CASSLEEADSYEQYF
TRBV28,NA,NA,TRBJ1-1,TGTGCCAGCAGTTTAGCCCCGGGGGTGGGCACTGAAGCTTTCTTT,CASSLAPGVGTEAFF
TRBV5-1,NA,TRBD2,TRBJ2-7,TGCGCCAGCAGCTTGGAACCTAAAGGAGCGGGGGGAATCGGGTCCGAGCAGTACTTC,CASSLEPKGAGGIGSEQYF
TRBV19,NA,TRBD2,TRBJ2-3,TGTGCCAGTAGTGTCGGGGAGGGGGATACGCAGTATTTT,CASSVGEGDTQYF
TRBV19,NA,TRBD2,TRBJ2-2,TGTGCCAGTAGCGGACCGGGACTAGCGGGAGTTGCCGGGGAGCTGTTTTTT,CASSGPGLAGVAGELFF
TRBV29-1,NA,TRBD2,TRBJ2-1,TGCAGCGTTCGGGGCCTAGCGGGAGGTGAGCAGTTCTTC,CSVRGLAGGEQFF
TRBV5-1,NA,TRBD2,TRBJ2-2,TGCGCCAGCAGCGCGTGGCGGGAGGGCCCCGGGGAGCTGTTTTTT,CASSAWREGPGELFF
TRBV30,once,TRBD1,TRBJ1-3,TGTGCCTGGAGTGTTTGGACAGGGGGCTCTGGAAACACCATATATTTT,CAWSVWTGGSGNTIYF
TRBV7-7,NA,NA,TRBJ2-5,TGTGCCAGCAGCTTTAAAGCTCAAGAGACCCAGTACTTC,CASSFKAQETQYF
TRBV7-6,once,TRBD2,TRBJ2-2,TGTGCCAGCAGCTTAGGCGGCCTAGCGGGAGCCGGGGAGCTGTTTTTT,CASSLGGLAGAGELFF
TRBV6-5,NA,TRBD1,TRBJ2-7,TGTGCCAGCAGTTACTCCGGCCGGGACAGCTACGAGCAGTACTTC,CASSYSGRDSYEQYF
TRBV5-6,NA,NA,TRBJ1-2,TGTGCCAGCAGCTTGGCCTCTTTAGGCTACACCTTC,CASSLASLGYTF